This is a list of T cell receptor beta chains from one sample in a study of early T cells in non-severe SARS-CoV-2 infection. TCRdb used MiXCR to reprocess the 5' RACE reads, holding one entry per CDR3 protein. Of 65,000 to 95,000 distinct CDR3 sequences listed, 10% to 15% are singletons. The sequenced sample was whole blood, obtained at baseline. The receptors were gathered from an adult who was a healthcare worker with PCR-confirmed SARS-CoV-2 infection or an uninfected control (not recorded which). The donor label of this sample is uncertain. Each CDR3 is given with its conserved first and last residue. The D gene is left open where the match is weak. Expanded clones are given a class, and other clones once, few, many or no size at all.

d_gene: TRBD1
j_gene: TRBJ2-5
v_gene: TRBV6-5
abundance: few
CDR3nt: TGTGCCAGCAGTTACGGGACAGAAAGAGCCCAGTACTTC
CDR3aa: CASSYGTERAQYF

d_gene: .
j_gene: TRBJ1-3
v_gene: TRBV7-2
abundance: few
CDR3nt: TGTGCCAGCAGCCCGATGCCTGGAAACACCATATATTTT
CDR3aa: CASSPMPGNTIYF

d_gene: TRBD1
j_gene: TRBJ1-2
v_gene: TRBV5-1
abundance: few
CDR3nt: TGCGCCAGCACCGGGACAGGCGCAGCTTCTAACTATGGCTACACCTTC
CDR3aa: CASTGTGAASNYGYTF

d_gene: .
j_gene: TRBJ2-5
v_gene: TRBV18
abundance: .
CDR3nt: TGTGCCAGCTCACCGGTTACCCGTGAGACCCAGTACTTC
CDR3aa: CASSPVTRETQYF

d_gene: .
j_gene: TRBJ1-1
v_gene: TRBV18
abundance: few
CDR3nt: TGTGCCAGCTCACCGCTAGTAGTTGGTCCGAACACTGAAGCTTTCTTT
CDR3aa: CASSPLVVGPNTEAFF

d_gene: TRBD1
j_gene: TRBJ1-2
v_gene: TRBV18
abundance: few
CDR3nt: TGTGCCAGCACCGTAACTTTAGGGGGCCGCTCCAACTATGGCTACACCTTC
CDR3aa: CASTVTLGGRSNYGYTF

d_gene: .
j_gene: TRBJ1-1
v_gene: TRBV24-1
abundance: many
CDR3nt: TGTGCCACCAGTGATGACAGGACAGCCGGAAGAGCTTTCTTT
CDR3aa: CATSDDRTAGRAFF

d_gene: .
j_gene: TRBJ1-5
v_gene: TRBV12-3/TRBV12-4
abundance: .
CDR3nt: TGTGCCAGCAGCCGCCCCCTGGGGTTCAATCAGCCCCAGCATTTT
CDR3aa: CASSRPLGFNQPQHF

d_gene: .
j_gene: TRBJ1-1
v_gene: TRBV16
abundance: few
CDR3nt: TGTGCCAGCAGCCAATCTAGGTCCTTATCGTCTATCGCTGAAGCTTTCTTT
CDR3aa: CASSQSRSLSSIAEAFF

d_gene: .
j_gene: TRBJ2-4
v_gene: TRBV6-2/TRBV6-3
abundance: .
CDR3nt: TGTGCCAGCAGGGGCCCAGGGTTAGCCAAAAACATTCAGTACTTC
CDR3aa: CASRGPGLAKNIQYF

d_gene: TRBD2
j_gene: TRBJ2-3
v_gene: TRBV6-1
abundance: .
CDR3nt: TGTGCCAGCAGTGAAAGGGGTCTAGCGGGAGGAAGAAGCACAGATACGCAGTATTTT
CDR3aa: CASSERGLAGGRSTDTQYF

d_gene: .
j_gene: TRBJ2-1
v_gene: TRBV7-3
abundance: many
CDR3nt: TGTGCCAGCAGCTTATCGGATGGGGAGCAGTTCTTC
CDR3aa: CASSLSDGEQFF

d_gene: TRBD1
j_gene: TRBJ1-1
v_gene: TRBV6-4
abundance: .
CDR3nt: TGTGCCAGCAGTCAGGGGGCGTACACTGAAGCTTTCTTT
CDR3aa: CASSQGAYTEAFF

d_gene: .
j_gene: TRBJ2-1
v_gene: TRBV15
abundance: once
CDR3nt: TGTGCCACCAGCAGAGATAGACAGGGAGGCGAGCAGTTCTTC
CDR3aa: CATSRDRQGGEQFF

d_gene: .
j_gene: TRBJ2-5
v_gene: TRBV12-3/TRBV12-4
abundance: .
CDR3nt: TGTGCCAGCAGTTTAACGGAGACCCAGTACTTC
CDR3aa: CASSLTETQYF

d_gene: TRBD1
j_gene: TRBJ2-3
v_gene: TRBV9
abundance: .
CDR3nt: TGTGCCAGCAGCTTCGGACAGGGGGCGAAACCCCGCACAGATACGCAGTATTTT
CDR3aa: CASSFGQGAKPRTDTQYF

d_gene: TRBD1
j_gene: TRBJ1-2
v_gene: TRBV19
abundance: few
CDR3nt: TGTGCCAGTATTCCGACAGGGCTCGGTGGCTACACCTTC
CDR3aa: CASIPTGLGGYTF

d_gene: .
j_gene: TRBJ2-1
v_gene: TRBV7-2
abundance: .
CDR3nt: TGTGCCAGCAGCTTTAAGGGGTCCAATGAGCAGTTCTTC
CDR3aa: CASSFKGSNEQFF

d_gene: TRBD1
j_gene: TRBJ1-6
v_gene: TRBV7-2
abundance: few
CDR3nt: TGTGCCAGCAGTCTGGACAGGGCTGGCAATTCACCCCTCCACTTT
CDR3aa: CASSLDRAGNSPLHF

d_gene: TRBD2
j_gene: TRBJ2-1
v_gene: TRBV7-8
abundance: once
CDR3nt: TGTGCCAGCAGCTGGACTAGCGGGACTGATGAGCAGTTCTTC
CDR3aa: CASSWTSGTDEQFF

d_gene: .
j_gene: TRBJ2-7
v_gene: TRBV5-4
abundance: .
CDR3nt: TGTGCCAGCAGCGGAAGAATGAAGATCTACGAGCAGTACTTC
CDR3aa: CASSGRMKIYEQYF

d_gene: .
j_gene: TRBJ2-2
v_gene: TRBV7-2
abundance: .
CDR3nt: TGTGCCAGCAGCTTACAAGGCACCGGGGAGCTGTTTTTT
CDR3aa: CASSLQGTGELFF

d_gene: TRBD1
j_gene: TRBJ2-3
v_gene: TRBV2
abundance: few
CDR3nt: TGTGCCAGCACTGATCCTGACAGGGGTGAGCAGTATTTT
CDR3aa: CASTDPDRGEQYF

d_gene: .
j_gene: TRBJ1-1
v_gene: TRBV20-1
abundance: .
CDR3nt: TGCAGTGCTTCCCGGGGATTGAACACTGAAGCTTCCTTT
CDR3aa: CSASRGLNTEASF